The rows below give T cell receptor beta chains drawn from one sample of a study of prognosis after radiotherapy for stage I lung cancer. TCRdb itself ran the multiplex PCR reads through MiXCR, one entry per CDR3 protein. The sample includes 20,000 to 30,000 distinct CDR3 sequences, approximately 40% seen only once; the top ten take about a fifth. Sequencing was performed on PBMCs, taken before or after stereotactic body radiation therapy (not recorded which). These receptors came from a donor over 45 with non-small cell lung cancer. The conserved cysteine and the conserved F or W are not part of the CDR3 here.

CDR3aa	v_gene	j_gene
SAGGADTQY	TRBV20-1	TRBJ2-3
AIRSGLAKNNEQF	TRBV10-3	TRBJ2-1
ASSAPRQGASGYT	TRBV9	TRBJ1-2
ASSLFSPQETQY	TRBV5-1	TRBJ2-5
ASSQEVGTVTEAF	TRBV4-1	TRBJ1-1
ATSRDISAGDEQF	TRBV15	TRBJ2-1
ASSYGRTLGEQF	TRBV9	TRBJ2-1
ASNSGVVYNEQF	TRBV6-1	TRBJ2-1
ASSPRGQGAYNEQF	TRBV11-3	TRBJ2-1
ASSLGSAGEQY	TRBV6-2/TRBV6-3	TRBJ2-7